Listed below are T cell receptor beta chains from one sample, sequenced in a study of blood T cell repertoires in COVID-19. Libraries were prepared by immunoSEQ multiplex PCR; TCRdb keeps only in-frame clonotypes and omits some of them. Of approximately 210,000 clones listed, approximately 91% were seen once; the top ten hold 0.55% to 0.75%. Sample: peripheral blood. The receptors stem from a man aged 35 to 55 with acute or convalescent COVID-19. Both conserved end residues are part of each CDR3. The D gene is left open where the match is weak. Clone size is shown for a subset of rows, as once, few, many or a class of expanded clone.

d_call j_call clone_size v_call cdr3_nt cdr3_aa
- TRBJ2-2 - TRBV6-5 TGTGCCACTCGTTGGGACTTCTACACCGGGGAGCTGTTTTTT CATRWDFYTGELFF
TRBD1 TRBJ1-4 - TRBV19 TGTGCCAGTAGTAGGGTGACAGGGCGCGAAAAACTGTTTTTT CASSRVTGREKLFF
TRBD1 TRBJ1-2 - TRBV15 TGTGCCACCAGCAGAGATCGGGCCCAGGGGGCTAGGTATGGCTACACCTTC CATSRDRAQGARYGYTF
- TRBJ1-5 - TRBV2 TGTGCCAGCAGGCCGGCCTCCGGGACACTATATAGCAATCAGCCCCAGCATTTT CASRPASGTLYSNQPQHF
TRBD1 TRBJ1-5 - TRBV5-1 TGCGCCAGCAGCTTGGGAGACAGGGAAAATAGCAATCAGCCCCAGCATTTT CASSLGDRENSNQPQHF
- TRBJ1-2 few TRBV7-2 TGTGCCAGCAGCTTATTGCTGGGGACACCTTATGGCTACACCTTC CASSLLLGTPYGYTF
TRBD2 TRBJ2-7 - TRBV28 TGTGCCAGCAGTTTATGGGCTAGCGGGAGGTACGAGCAGTACTTC CASSLWASGRYEQYF
- TRBJ1-2 - TRBV11-2 TGTGCCAGCAGCTTAGTAGGGGCAGGTGGCTACACCTTC CASSLVGAGGYTF
TRBD1 TRBJ1-2 - TRBV3-1/TRBV3-2 TGTGCCAGCAGCCGGACAGGGAATGGCTACACCTTC CASSRTGNGYTF
TRBD1 TRBJ2-7 once TRBV27 TGTGCCAGCAGTGCCGGGACAGGGTTCTACGAGCAGTACTTC CASSAGTGFYEQYF
TRBD2 TRBJ2-5 - TRBV5-4 TGTGCCAGCAGCCCCCGGGGGGGGGCGGGGGGAGAGACCCAGTACTTC CASSPRGGAGGETQYF
- TRBJ2-3 - TRBV29-1 TGCAGCGTTGAAAGGGGTATCACAGATACGCAGTATTTT CSVERGITDTQYF
TRBD2 TRBJ2-1 once TRBV6-1 TGTGCCAGCAGTGAATTGGTTAGCGGGAGTCGCAATGAGCAGTTCTTC CASSELVSGSRNEQFF
- TRBJ1-4 - TRBV29-1 TGCAGCGCCAAGAGCCCCACAGGAGGGGTTGCAACTAATGAAAAACTGTTTTTT CSAKSPTGGVATNEKLFF
- TRBJ2-7 - TRBV28 TGTGCCACCCGGGGACAACCACACCCCTACGAGCAGTACTTC CATRGQPHPYEQYF
TRBD1 TRBJ1-4 - TRBV5-1 TGCGCCAGCAGCGCGGGACAGGGGGGGACAACTAATGAAAAACTGTTTTTT CASSAGQGGTTNEKLFF
TRBD1 TRBJ1-5 - TRBV19 TGTGCCAGTACCGCGGGACAGGGGGGACGGTATAGCAATCAGCCCCAGCATTTT CASTAGQGGRYSNQPQHF
TRBD1 TRBJ1-5 - TRBV18 TGTGCCAGCTCACCAGGACAGGGTGGCAATCAGCCCCAGCATTTT CASSPGQGGNQPQHF
- TRBJ1-4 - TRBV14 TGTGCCAGCAGCCAAGTCGTGGGAGGGAGTGAAAAACTGTTTTTT CASSQVVGGSEKLFF
TRBD1 TRBJ1-5 - TRBV4-1 TGCGCCAGCAGTCAACAGGGGGCGCGCAATCAGCCCCAGCATTTT CASSQQGARNQPQHF
TRBD2 TRBJ2-2 once TRBV2 TGTGCCAGCAGTGAAAGGCGGGGGTCCGGGGAGCTGTTTTTT CASSERRGSGELFF
- TRBJ1-4 - TRBV12-3/TRBV12-4 TGTGCCAGCAGTTTCGGGGGAGGGGAAAAACTGTTTTTT CASSFGGGEKLFF
- TRBJ2-7 - TRBV7-9 TGTGCCAGCCAACTAAACGACGAGCAGTACTTC CASQLNDEQYF
TRBD2 TRBJ2-2 - TRBV6-5 TGTGCCAGCAATCAGGCGGGGGGATCCACCGGGGAGCTGTTTTTT CASNQAGGSTGELFF
- TRBJ2-5 - TRBV5-1 TGCGCCAGCAGCTTGGATCAGGGTTGGCAGACCCAGTACTTC CASSLDQGWQTQYF
TRBD2 TRBJ2-3 - TRBV27 TGTGCCAGCAGCCGCACGACTAGCGGAAGGTATGATACGCAGTATTTT CASSRTTSGRYDTQYF
- TRBJ2-7 - TRBV29-1 TGCAGCGTTGCCCAGGGAGGCGAGCAGTACTTC CSVAQGGEQYF
TRBD1 TRBJ2-1 once TRBV7-3 TGTGCCAGCAGTCGCTCGTCCGGGACAGGCTACAATGAGCAGTTCTTC CASSRSSGTGYNEQFF
- TRBJ1-5 once TRBV27 TGTGCCAGCAGTTCGGCAGGGGTGGTTCAGCCCCAGCATTTT CASSSAGVVQPQHF
TRBD1 TRBJ1-2 - TRBV9 TGTGCCAGCAGCGTTCAGGTAGACAGGGGGCATGGCTACACCTTC CASSVQVDRGHGYTF
- TRBJ2-7 - TRBV11-2 TGTGCCAGCAGCTTCGGGCCCAGGGAATCCTACGAGCAGTACTTC CASSFGPRESYEQYF
TRBD2 TRBJ2-4 - TRBV29-1 TGCAGCGTTGGACCTACGGGACTAGCGGGAAACATTCAGTACTTC CSVGPTGLAGNIQYF
- TRBJ1-5 - TRBV4-2 TGTGCCAGCAGCCAAGTTCGGGATCAGCCCCAGCATTTT CASSQVRDQPQHF
TRBD1 TRBJ1-5 - TRBV5-8 TGTGCCAGCAGCACTACAGGGGGCGGTGGCAATCAGCCCCAGCATTTT CASSTTGGGGNQPQHF
- TRBJ2-3 - TRBV28 TGTGCCAGCAGACAGGGAACGGGGTTCAGCACAGATACGCAGTATTTT CASRQGTGFSTDTQYF
- TRBJ1-4 - TRBV29-1 TGCAGCGTTGGTGGGAATGAGGACTTTGAAAAACTGTTTTTT CSVGGNEDFEKLFF
TRBD1 TRBJ2-5 - TRBV5-5 TGTGCCAGCAGCTTGAGTTGGGGACAGGGGGCGAAGGTTGGAGAGACCCAGTACTTC CASSLSWGQGAKVGETQYF
TRBD1 TRBJ1-2 - TRBV5-6 TGTGCCAGCAGCTTGGCTGCAGGGGGCCACTATGGCTACACCTTC CASSLAAGGHYGYTF
- TRBJ2-3 - TRBV18 TGTGCCAGCTCACCAGTCAGCGAGGGAGATACGCAGTATTTT CASSPVSEGDTQYF
TRBD2 TRBJ2-7 - TRBV27 TGTGCCAGCAGCAGGAGCGGGAGGTACGAGCAGTACTTC CASSRSGRYEQYF
TRBD1 TRBJ2-1 - TRBV7-7 TGTGCTAGCAGCTTAGGGACAGGGAATGAGCAGTTCTTC CASSLGTGNEQFF
- TRBJ1-5 - TRBV18 TGTGCCAGCTCACCGAGCCAGGGCAATCAGCCCCAGCATTTT CASSPSQGNQPQHF
- TRBJ2-7 - TRBV12-3/TRBV12-4 TGTGCCAGCAGGGCACAGGGAGACGAGCAGTACTTC CASRAQGDEQYF
TRBD2 TRBJ2-2 once TRBV24-1 TGTGCCACCCGGGGGGGGGTCGGCGGGGAGCTGTTTTTT CATRGGVGGELFF
TRBD1 TRBJ2-5 - TRBV6-5 TGTGCCAGCAGTTACTCCGCCAACAGGGGACAAGAGACCCAGTACTTC CASSYSANRGQETQYF
TRBD2 TRBJ2-5 - TRBV3-1/TRBV3-2 TGTGCCAGCAGCCGCGAAAGTCGCAGCGGGAAGACCCAGTACTTC CASSRESRSGKTQYF
TRBD2 TRBJ2-2 - TRBV7-2 TGTGCCAGCAGCTCGGGACTAGCGGGCAACACCGGGGAGCTGTTTTTT CASSSGLAGNTGELFF
TRBD1 TRBJ1-2 - TRBV6-2/TRBV6-3 TGTGCCAGCAGTGACGTTCCGGGACAGGGGGCCTCTAACTATGGCTACACCTTC CASSDVPGQGASNYGYTF
- TRBJ1-1 - TRBV18 TGTGCCAGCTCGCCGGCAGGGTCGAACACTGAAGCTTTCTTT CASSPAGSNTEAFF
- TRBJ2-7 - TRBV11-2 TGTGCCACGGAGGGCCACAGGGGATCCTCCTACGAGCAGTACTTC CATEGHRGSSYEQYF
- TRBJ2-5 once TRBV4-3 TGCGCCAGCAGCCAAGGGTCACTGAAGGAGAAAGAGACCCAGTACTTC CASSQGSLKEKETQYF
TRBD2 TRBJ2-1 - TRBV27 TGTGCCAGCAGCCGAACTAGCGGGAGCTTCAATGAGCAGTTCTTC CASSRTSGSFNEQFF
TRBD2 TRBJ2-7 - TRBV6-2/TRBV6-3 TGTGCCAGCAGTTTTAGAAGCGGGGGGGAACCCTACGAGCAGTACTTC CASSFRSGGEPYEQYF
TRBD2 TRBJ2-7 once TRBV29-1 TGCAGCGGGGGGGGACTAGCGGGATCGGACGAGCAGTACTTC CSGGGLAGSDEQYF
- TRBJ2-2 - TRBV14 TGTGCCAGCAGCCAAGCGGCTTACAGGATAAACACCGGGGAGCTGTTTTTT CASSQAAYRINTGELFF